The clone carrying this T cell receptor beta chain was counted many times. TCRdb redid the calling of the 5' RACE reads with MiXCR, one entry per CDR3 protein. The sample gives fewer than 45,000 distinct CDR3 sequences, over 2% of which show up once; 9% to 15% is in the top ten. This specimen comes from a study of neurological immune-mediated disorders. Sequenced sample: PBMCs. The TCR was taken from a man aged 30 to 45 with multiple sclerosis.

The CDR3 coding sequence is TGCAGTGCTAGTTACCTAGCGGCTCAAGAGACCCAGTACTTC. Translated, it gives CSASYLAAQETQYF. The V and J genes are TRBV20-1 and TRBJ2-5; 7 positions agree with TRBD2. Trimming at V came to 3 bases and at J to 2 bases, leaving 6 bases not matched to a gene. This CDR3 region has 14 residues. CDR1 is DFQATT and CDR2 is SNEGSKA in the germline V gene (reference sequence).